This T cell receptor beta chain was sequenced for a study of regulatory T cells in long-lasting Graves disease. Study results and limitations: The analysis examined peripheral blood only and excluded thyroid tissue. Among the persistent patients, some 2,900 public clonotypes were shared, more than the approximately 1,000 shared among new patients.

This clonotype came up a few times. Its antigen remains unidentified. Combining iRepertoire HTBI primers with Arm-PCR of CDR3 regions, the authors built TCR beta libraries. TCRdb re-derived calls from the multiplex PCR reads in MiXCR, one entry per CDR3 protein. The sample has hundreds of thousands of distinct CDR3 sequences, 15% to 20% seen once. Time point noted: newly diagnosed GD, antithyroid drugs for less than 3 months. PBMC-derived RNA was used for the TCR library. Peripheral blood, about 8.8 milliliters of it, was drawn into EDTA tubes. Another study also made use of these data, one on T cells in Graves' hyperthyroidism and ophthalmopathy.

The sequenced sample was peripheral blood mononuclear cells (PBMCs), obtained at new diagnosis, from a patient treated with antithyroid drugs. The sequence was collected from a man aged 18 to 35 with Graves disease.

Here the CDR3 reads CAINPTGPHQPQHF. For the CDR3, the DNA is TGTGCCATCAACCCCACAGGGCCCCATCAGCCCCAGCATTTT. This sequence joins TRBV10-3 and TRBJ1-5; the D gene is possibly TRBD1 (6 bases). Trimming cost V 7 bases and J 5 bases, with 15 bases left between them. The CDR3 has 14 residues. CDR1 is ENHRY and CDR2 is SYGVKD in the germline V gene.